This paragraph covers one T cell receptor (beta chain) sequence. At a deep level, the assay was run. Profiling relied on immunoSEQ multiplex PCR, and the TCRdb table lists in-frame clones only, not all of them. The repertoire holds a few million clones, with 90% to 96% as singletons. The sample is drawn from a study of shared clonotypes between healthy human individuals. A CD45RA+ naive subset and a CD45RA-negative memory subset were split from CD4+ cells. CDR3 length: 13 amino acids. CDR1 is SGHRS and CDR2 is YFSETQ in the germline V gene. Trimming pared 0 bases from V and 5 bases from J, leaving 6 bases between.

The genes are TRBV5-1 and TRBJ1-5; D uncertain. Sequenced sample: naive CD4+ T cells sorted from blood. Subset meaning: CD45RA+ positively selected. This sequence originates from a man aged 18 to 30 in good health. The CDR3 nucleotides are TGCGCCAGCAGCTTGGAGGGTCATCAGCCCCAGCATTTT. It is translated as CASSLEGHQPQHF.